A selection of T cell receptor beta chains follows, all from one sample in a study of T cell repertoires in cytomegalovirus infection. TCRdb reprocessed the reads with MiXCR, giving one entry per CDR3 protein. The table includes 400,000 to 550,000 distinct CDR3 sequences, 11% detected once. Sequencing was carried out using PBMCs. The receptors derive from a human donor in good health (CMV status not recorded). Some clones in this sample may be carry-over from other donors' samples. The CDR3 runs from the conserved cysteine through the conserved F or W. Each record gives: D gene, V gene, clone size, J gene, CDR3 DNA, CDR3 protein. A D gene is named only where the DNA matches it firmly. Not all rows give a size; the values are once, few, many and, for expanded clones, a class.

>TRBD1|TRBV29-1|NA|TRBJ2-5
TGCAGCGTTGAAGATATGGGACAGGGGATACAAGAGACCCAGTACTTC
CSVEDMGQGIQETQYF
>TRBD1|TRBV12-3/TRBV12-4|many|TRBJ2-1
TGTGCCAGCGACGGGGGAGGGACAGGGGTAAATGAGCAGTTCTTC
CASDGGGTGVNEQFF
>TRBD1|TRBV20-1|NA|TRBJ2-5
TGCAGTGCTAGAGATCGACAGGGTCGGTGGGAGACCCAGTACTTC
CSARDRQGRWETQYF
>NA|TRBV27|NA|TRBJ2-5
TGTGCCAGCAGTCAGACCCGGGACGCTAAAGAGACCCAGTACTTC
CASSQTRDAKETQYF
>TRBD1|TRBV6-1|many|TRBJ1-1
TGTGCCAGCAGGACAGGACAGGGTATCGACTTT
CASRTGQGIDF
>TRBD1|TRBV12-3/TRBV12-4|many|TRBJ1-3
TGTGCCAGCAGGTTGATCAGGGGGGTCTCTGGAAACACCATATATTTT
CASRLIRGVSGNTIYF
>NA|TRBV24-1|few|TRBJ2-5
TGTGCCACCAGTGAGACCGACGGGGGCCTACAAGAGACCCAGTACTTC
CATSETDGGLQETQYF
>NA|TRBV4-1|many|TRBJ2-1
TGCGCCAGCAGCCAAGCGCTCTTAACTGCCGCGGACAATGAGCAGTTCTTC
CASSQALLTAADNEQFF
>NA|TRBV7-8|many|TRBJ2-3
TGTGCCAGCAGCTTAGGTTGGGGGGAGATAGGCACAGATACGCAGTATTTT
CASSLGWGEIGTDTQYF
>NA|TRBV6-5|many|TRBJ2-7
TGTGCCAGCAGTTACTCCGCACGGGGCTCCTACGAGCAGTACTTC
CASSYSARGSYEQYF
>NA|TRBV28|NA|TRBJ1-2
TGTGCCAGCAGTTCGCCCCACCTGGGAAACTATGGCTACACCTTC
CASSSPHLGNYGYTF
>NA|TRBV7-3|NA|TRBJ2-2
TGTGCCAGCAGCCCCCAGCCCGGGACCACCGGGGAGCTGTTTTTT
CASSPQPGTTGELFF
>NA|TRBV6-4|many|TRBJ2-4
TGTGCCAGCCTTCGGGCAGCTACTGCCCTAGCCAAAAACATTCAGTACTTC
CASLRAATALAKNIQYF
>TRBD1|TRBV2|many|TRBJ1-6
TGTGCCAGCAGTCAGGGGGGACAGTTGTTCTCCTATAATTCACCCCTCCACTTT
CASSQGGQLFSYNSPLHF
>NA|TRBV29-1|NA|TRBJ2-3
TGCAGCGGGGCATTTAGAGATACGCAGTATTTT
CSGAFRDTQYF
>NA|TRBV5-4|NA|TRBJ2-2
TGTGCCAGCAGCTTGGCCCCGGGAATGAACACCGGGGAGCTGTTTTTT
CASSLAPGMNTGELFF
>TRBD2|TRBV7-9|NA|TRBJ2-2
TGTGCCAGCAGCTTCCCCGGACTAGCGGATACCGGGGAGCTGTTTTTT
CASSFPGLADTGELFF
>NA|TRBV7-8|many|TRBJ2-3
TGTGCCAGCAGCTTAGGAGCGCCCACAGATACGCAGTATTTT
CASSLGAPTDTQYF
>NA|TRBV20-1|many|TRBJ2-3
TGCAGTGCTGACGGGACTTCCTGGGGCGAGGCAGATACGCAGTATTTT
CSADGTSWGEADTQYF
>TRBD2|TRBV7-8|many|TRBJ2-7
TGTGCCAGCAGCTCAGGACTAGCGGGAGTTTACGAGCAGTACTTC
CASSSGLAGVYEQYF
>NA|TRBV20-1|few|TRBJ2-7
TGCAGTGCTAGGTCCCTAGCTACCTACGAGCAGTACTTC
CSARSLATYEQYF
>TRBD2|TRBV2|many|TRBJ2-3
TGTGCCAGGTTAGGACTAGCGGGAGATGGAAGCGGCACAGATACGCAGTATTTT
CARLGLAGDGSGTDTQYF
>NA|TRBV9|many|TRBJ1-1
TGTGCCAGCAGCGTAGAGAGCACAGGGTCGGGAGCTTTCTTT
CASSVESTGSGAFF
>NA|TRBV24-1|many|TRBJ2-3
TGTGCCACCAGACAGACCAGCGCCACAGATACGCAGTATTTT
CATRQTSATDTQYF
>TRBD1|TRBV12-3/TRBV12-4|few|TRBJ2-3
TGTGCCAGCAGTATAAGGGACAGCCGGGCTACGCAGTATTTT
CASSIRDSRATQYF
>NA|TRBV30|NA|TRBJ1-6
TGTGCCTGGAGAGGGATGTTCCCAAATTCACCCCTCCACTTT
CAWRGMFPNSPLHF
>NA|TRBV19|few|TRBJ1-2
TGTGCCAGTACCCAGGAAGGGTATGGCTACACCTTC
CASTQEGYGYTF
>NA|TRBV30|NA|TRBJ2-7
TGTGCCTGGAGTCTTTCATCAGCCCACGAGCAGTACTTC
CAWSLSSAHEQYF
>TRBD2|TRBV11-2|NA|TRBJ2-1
TGTGCCAGCAGCTTAGGGGCGGGAGGGCATAGGAATGAGCAGTTCTTC
CASSLGAGGHRNEQFF
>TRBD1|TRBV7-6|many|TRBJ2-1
TGTGCCAGCAGGGCCGGGACAGGGGCCTACAATGAGCAGTTCTTC
CASRAGTGAYNEQFF
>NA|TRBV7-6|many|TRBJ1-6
TGTGCCAGCAGCTCTCCCGGAGGGATGAATTCACCCCTCCACTTT
CASSSPGGMNSPLHF
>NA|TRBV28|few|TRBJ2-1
TGTGCCAGCAGTTCCCGAGGTGGGGGGAGGACCACCTACAATGAGCAGTTCTTC
CASSSRGGGRTTYNEQFF
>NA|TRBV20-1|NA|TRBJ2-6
TGCAGTGCTAGAGTGGGGTCTGGGGCCAACGTCCTGACTTTC
CSARVGSGANVLTF
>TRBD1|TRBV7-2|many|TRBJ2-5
TGTGCCAGCAGCTTTGGGACAGGGGTAGGCGAGACCCAGTACTTC
CASSFGTGVGETQYF
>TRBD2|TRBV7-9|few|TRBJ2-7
TGTGCCAGCAGCGATAGCGGGAGGGGGAGGGACGAGCAGTACTTC
CASSDSGRGRDEQYF